This record concerns one T cell receptor (beta chain) sequence. One end of the junction does not line up with germline, which may come from a read error. These data originate in a study of metastatic and nonmetastatic thyroid tumors. TCRdb re-analyzed the PCR reads using MiXCR. The sample consists of tens of thousands of clones, 20% to 25% of them appearing once. The CDR3 is 15 amino acids. The germline gives CDR1 MNHEY, CDR2 SVGEGT. Nobody among the patients had been given any treatment before thyroid surgery. This chain connects TRBV6-2 or TRBV6-3 to TRBJ2-1; 11 bases are a match to TRBD2. Sequenced: blood. This sequence originates from a female donor with papillary thyroid cancer or a benign thyroid nodule (not recorded which). Some clones in this sample may be carry-over from other donors' samples. This CDR3 is CASNRLAGGYNEEIF. In DNA form, the CDR3 reads TGTGCCAGCAACCGCCTAGCGGGAGGATACAATGAGGAGATCTTC.